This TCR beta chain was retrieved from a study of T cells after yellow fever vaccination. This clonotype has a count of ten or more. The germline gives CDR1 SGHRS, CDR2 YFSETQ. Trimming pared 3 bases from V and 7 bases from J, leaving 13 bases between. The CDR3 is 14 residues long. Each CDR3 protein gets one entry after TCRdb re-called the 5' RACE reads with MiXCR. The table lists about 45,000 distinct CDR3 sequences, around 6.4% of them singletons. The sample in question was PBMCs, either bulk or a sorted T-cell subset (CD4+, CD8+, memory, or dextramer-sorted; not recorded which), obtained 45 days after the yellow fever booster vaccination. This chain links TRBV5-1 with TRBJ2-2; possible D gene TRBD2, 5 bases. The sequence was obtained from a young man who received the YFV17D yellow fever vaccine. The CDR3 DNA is TGCGCCAGCAGCTCCACGACCAGCGGCGGGGAGCTGTTTTTT. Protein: CASSSTTSGGELFF. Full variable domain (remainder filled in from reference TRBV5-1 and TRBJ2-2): KAGVTQTPRYLIKTRGQQVTLSCSPISGHRSVSWYQQTPGQGLQFLFEYFSETQRNKGNFPGRFSGRQFSNSRSEMNVSTLELGDSALYLCASSSTTSGGELFFGEGSRLTVL.